These T cell receptor beta chains were read from a single sample in a study of Ad26.COV2.S vaccination and SARS-CoV-2 variants. The table came from immunoSEQ multiplex PCR; TCRdb's copy has only in-frame clones and leaves some out. The data contain hundreds of thousands of clones, around 92% of them singletons. The sample here was peripheral blood, taken in a trial of Ad26.COV2.S vaccine versus placebo. The receptors come from a person between 18 and 65 years old who received the Ad26.COV2.S COVID-19 vaccine or a placebo. Each CDR3 is given with its conserved first and last residue. The D gene is left open where the match is weak. Rows give clone size only sometimes, using once, few, many, or a class for an expanded clone.

TRBJ2-1 | . | . | TRBV11-2 | CASSFNLDTSGNEQFF | TGTGCCAGCAGCTTTAACCTTGACACTTCTGGTAATGAGCAGTTCTTC
TRBJ2-7 | TRBD1 | . | TRBV3-1/TRBV3-2 | CASSLERQGTISYEQYF | TGTGCCAGCAGCCTAGAGAGACAGGGGACCATCTCCTACGAGCAGTACTTC
TRBJ1-1 | . | . | TRBV12-3/TRBV12-4 | CASSLASEAFF | TGTGCCAGCAGTTTAGCCAGTGAAGCTTTCTTT
TRBJ2-3 | TRBD2 | . | TRBV30 | CAWSPPSGGLYGTDTQYF | TGTGCCTGGAGTCCGCCTAGCGGGGGCCTCTATGGGACAGATACGCAGTATTTT
TRBJ1-3 | . | once | TRBV7-8 | CASSLFGTSGSSGNTIYF | TGTGCCAGCAGCTTATTTGGGACATCTGGTAGCTCTGGAAACACCATATATTTT
TRBJ2-7 | TRBD1 | . | TRBV2 | CASSPGQGYYEQYF | TGTGCCAGCAGCCCGGGACAGGGGTACTACGAGCAGTACTTC
TRBJ1-4 | . | . | TRBV2 | CASSEHREGLFF | TGTGCCAGCAGTGAACATAGGGAGGGACTGTTTTTT
TRBJ2-3 | . | . | TRBV9 | CASSVVDSTDTQYF | TGTGCCAGCAGCGTAGTGGACAGCACAGATACGCAGTATTTT
TRBJ2-7 | . | . | TRBV20-1 | CSASRSATTYEQYF | TGCAGTGCTAGTAGGTCAGCTACCACCTACGAGCAGTACTTC
TRBJ2-7 | . | . | TRBV9 | CASSPGAGTYYEQYF | TGTGCCAGCAGCCCCGGGGCGGGGACATACTACGAGCAGTACTTC
TRBJ2-1 | . | . | TRBV14 | CASSQDPLYNEQFF | TGTGCCAGCAGCCAAGACCCCCTCTACAATGAGCAGTTCTTC
TRBJ1-4 | . | . | TRBV4-1 | CASSTHRDLNEKLFF | TGCGCCAGCAGCACACACCGGGACCTTAATGAAAAACTGTTTTTT
TRBJ2-7 | . | . | TRBV4-3 | CASSQDSGTPYLEQYF | TGCGCCAGCAGCCAAGACTCCGGGACCCCTTACCTCGAGCAGTACTTC
TRBJ1-1 | . | . | TRBV11-2 | CASSFRVMNTEAFF | TGTGCCAGCAGCTTTAGGGTCATGAACACTGAAGCTTTCTTT
TRBJ2-2 | . | . | TRBV29-1 | CSVVRGSNTGELFF | TGCAGCGTTGTTAGGGGTTCGAACACCGGGGAGCTGTTTTTT
TRBJ1-1 | . | . | TRBV27 | CASSPGGGTEAFF | TGTGCCAGCAGCCCAGGAGGGGGGACTGAAGCTTTCTTT
TRBJ2-2 | . | few | TRBV5-1 | CASSLGDWNTGELFF | TGCGCCAGCAGCTTGGGTGACTGGAACACCGGGGAGCTGTTTTTT
TRBJ2-1 | . | . | TRBV10-1 | CASSDRLLGGLNEQFF | TGCGCCAGCAGTGACCGCTTGCTGGGGGGGCTCAATGAGCAGTTCTTC
TRBJ2-7 | TRBD1 | . | TRBV6-2/TRBV6-3 | CASSYLNTGAYEQYF | TGTGCCAGCAGTTACCTAAACACAGGGGCCTACGAGCAGTACTTC
TRBJ1-5 | . | . | TRBV6-6 | CASSYEVRVQPQHF | TGTGCCAGCAGTTACGAGGTACGGGTTCAGCCCCAGCATTTT
TRBJ1-2 | . | . | TRBV7-6 | CASSAGSGAAYGYTF | TGTGCCAGCAGCGCTGGAAGCGGGGCTGCCTATGGCTACACCTTC
TRBJ2-7 | TRBD2 | . | TRBV10-2 | CASSSPGLAGYEQYF | TGCGCCAGCAGTTCCCCGGGACTAGCCGGCTACGAGCAGTACTTC
TRBJ2-7 | . | . | TRBV2 | CASSETNDRIPYEQYF | TGTGCCAGCAGTGAAACAAACGACAGAATACCCTACGAGCAGTACTTC
TRBJ1-5 | TRBD1 | once | TRBV5-5 | CASNIPGQGISIGQPQHF | TGTGCCAGCAACATACCGGGACAGGGAATATCGATCGGCCAGCCCCAGCATTTT
TRBJ2-3 | . | . | TRBV10-1 | CASSGQRSTDTQYF | TGCGCCAGCTCTGGACAGCGTAGCACAGATACGCAGTATTTT
TRBJ2-5 | TRBD1 | . | TRBV6-5 | CASSYNRGRETQYF | TGTGCCAGCAGTTACAACAGGGGGAGGGAGACCCAGTACTTC
TRBJ1-1 | TRBD1 | once | TRBV5-1 | CASSDYQGAYTEAFF | TGCGCCAGCAGCGATTACCAGGGGGCCTACACTGAAGCTTTCTTT
TRBJ2-6 | TRBD2 | . | TRBV2 | CASSPRVAGVHSGANVLTF | TGTGCCAGCAGTCCCCGGGTAGCGGGGGTCCACTCTGGGGCCAACGTCCTGACTTTC
TRBJ1-3 | . | once | TRBV6-2/TRBV6-3 | CASSYSRDGNSGNTIYF | TGTGCCAGCAGTTACTCGAGGGACGGAAACTCTGGAAACACCATATATTTT
TRBJ2-4 | TRBD2 | . | TRBV7-9 | CASSSTSGGAEAKNIQYF | TGTGCCAGCAGCTCAACCAGCGGGGGGGCGGAAGCCAAAAACATTCAGTACTTC
TRBJ1-2 | TRBD1 | . | TRBV12-3/TRBV12-4 | CASNTGVGYGYTF | TGTGCCAGCAATACAGGGGTTGGGTATGGCTACACCTTC
TRBJ2-5 | TRBD1 | . | TRBV7-9 | CASQRLLQGIQETQYF | TGTGCCAGCCAGAGATTATTACAGGGGATCCAAGAGACCCAGTACTTC
TRBJ2-3 | . | . | TRBV30 | CAWSVRGHGHF | TGTGCCTGGAGTGTACGGGGGCACGGGCATTTT
TRBJ1-2 | TRBD1 | . | TRBV7-9 | CASSFGNRGSGYTF | TGTGCCAGCAGCTTTGGAAACAGGGGCAGTGGCTACACCTTC
TRBJ1-3 | . | . | TRBV6-5 | CASSLGGFGNTIYF | TGTGCCAGCAGTCTGGGGGGTTTCGGAAACACCATATATTTT
TRBJ1-5 | TRBD1 | once | TRBV19 | CASRTGVMQPQHF | TGTGCCAGTAGGACAGGGGTGATGCAGCCCCAGCATTTT
TRBJ2-3 | . | . | TRBV4-3 | CASSQDSSSRMHTQYF | TGCGCCAGCAGCCAAGATAGCTCGAGCAGGATGCATACGCAGTATTTT
TRBJ1-5 | . | . | TRBV18 | CASSPAGSVGNQPQHF | TGTGCCAGCTCACCCGCGGGTAGTGTTGGCAATCAGCCCCAGCATTTT
TRBJ1-6 | . | . | TRBV4-1 | CASSQEVSLRGGENSPLHF | TGCGCCAGCAGCCAAGAGGTCTCACTCCGAGGCGGGGAGAATTCACCCCTCCACTTT
TRBJ2-2 | TRBD1 | once | TRBV7-6 | CASSQTGVNTGELFF | TGTGCCAGCAGCCAAACAGGGGTTAACACCGGGGAGCTGTTTTTT
TRBJ1-1 | . | . | TRBV28 | CASSLGGAMNTEAFF | TGTGCCAGCAGTTTAGGAGGTGCGATGAACACTGAAGCTTTCTTT
TRBJ1-4 | TRBD1 | . | TRBV28 | CASIQGAVVANEKLFF | TGTGCCAGCATCCAGGGGGCTGTTGTAGCTAATGAAAAACTGTTTTTT
TRBJ1-2 | . | . | TRBV3-1/TRBV3-2 | CASSLAFGVHGYTF | TGTGCCAGCAGCCTAGCTTTTGGGGTCCATGGCTACACCTTC
TRBJ2-3 | . | . | TRBV18 | CASSSYSDTQYF | TGTGCCAGCTCATCCTATTCAGATACGCAGTATTTT
TRBJ1-5 | . | . | TRBV7-8 | CASSSLGYLVPQHF | TGTGCCAGCAGCTCACTGGGTTATTTGGTGCCCCAGCATTTT
TRBJ1-5 | . | . | TRBV6-2/TRBV6-3 | CASSYLGQPQHF | TGTGCCAGCAGTTACCTTGGCCAGCCCCAGCATTTT
TRBJ2-1 | TRBD1 | . | TRBV6-6 | CASIQTGTGIVDEQFF | TGTGCCAGCATTCAAACCGGGACAGGCATCGTCGATGAGCAGTTCTTC